These 28 T cell receptor beta chains were all obtained from the same sample, sequenced in a study of blood T cell repertoires in COVID-19 (dated by TCRdb to 2020 to 2021). The method behind the library was the immunoSEQ multiplex PCR assay. As stored in TCRdb, this immuneACCESS dataset retains in-frame rearrangements with V and J assigned. A fraction of the clones does not appear; measured against another copy, unresolved V genes explain less than half of the discrepancy, and the remainder lacks a known reason. The sample table holds approximately 470,000 clones, of which roughly 87% were seen once. Around 0.7% of the sample is taken by the ten largest. The sequenced material came from PBMCs or T cells enriched from blood (not recorded which). The receptors were gathered from a woman aged 18-29 years who had recovered from COVID-19.

This sequence joins TRBV21-1 and TRBJ1-5. TRBV21-1 is tagged as a pseudogene. This CDR3 comprises 15 residues. The DNA of the CDR3 is TGTGCCAGCAGCACAAGACTGCTTGTTCAACAGCCCCAGCATTTT. Amino acid sequence: CASSTRLLVQQPQHF.

The V and J genes are TRBV12-5 and TRBJ1-2; possible D gene TRBD1, 6 bases. Deletions cut 4 bases from V and 4 bases from J, with 16 bases between. Germline V gene data show CDR1 as LGHNT and CDR2 as FRNRAP. The CDR3 is made up of 15 amino acids. The DNA for the CDR3 is TGTGCTAGTGGTTCGACGACAGGTCCCCCCTATGGCTACACCTTC. This encodes CASGSTTGPPYGYTF.

This chain links TRBV19 with TRBJ2-3; 8 bases line up with TRBD2. The length of the CDR3 is 14 residues. CDR1 and CDR2 from the germline V gene are LNHDA and SQIVND (reference sequence). J gave up 2 bases and V 4 bases, and 2 bases lay outside the gene matches. The CDR3 spells CASSTRGDTDTQYF. In DNA form, the CDR3 reads TGTGCCAGTAGTACGCGGGGGGACACAGATACGCAGTATTTT.

V usage is TRBV11-2 and J usage is TRBJ2-3, with TRBD2 matching over 13 bases. CDR1 and CDR2 from the germline V gene are SGHAT and FQNNGV. The CDR3 sequence is 18 residues long. J was trimmed by 6 bases and V by 0 bases; bases with no gene match: 9. The CDR3 loop reads CASSLDPGLAGAFDTQYF. The CDR3, as DNA: TGTGCCAGCAGCTTAGACCCAGGACTAGCGGGGGCCTTTGATACGCAGTATTTT. Supplemented by reference TRBV11-2 and TRBJ2-3, the full variable domain reads EAGVAQSPRYKIIEKRQSVAFWCNPISGHATLYWYQQILGQGPKLLIQFQNNGVVDDSQLPKDRFSAERLKGVDSTLKIQPAKLEDSAVYLCASSLDPGLAGAFDTQYFGPGTRLTVL.

CDR3 residues: CATRQDRYNPEKLFF. The DNA of the CDR3 is TGTGCCACCAGACAGGACCGGTATAATCCTGAAAAACTGTTTTTT. The rearrangement uses TRBV2 and TRBJ1-4; tentatively, D is TRBD1 (6 bases). CDR1 and CDR2 (germline): SNHLY, FYNNEI. V lost 10 bases, J lost 7 bases, and 22 bases lay in between. This CDR3 comprises 15 residues.

V usage is TRBV11-2 and J usage is TRBJ2-3, with TRBD2 matching over 9 bases. This CDR3 contains 13 residues. Trimming cost V 10 bases and J 4 bases; bases outside gene matches: 6. CDR1 is SGHAT, CDR2 FQNNGV, per germline. The CDR3 loop reads CATAGGPADTQYF. CDR3 sequence (DNA): TGTGCCACCGCGGGGGGGCCTGCAGATACGCAGTATTTT. The full variable domain, completed using reference TRBV11-2 and TRBJ2-3, is EAGVAQSPRYKIIEKRQSVAFWCNPISGHATLYWYQQILGQGPKLLIQFQNNGVVDDSQLPKDRFSAERLKGVDSTLKIQPAKLEDSAVYLCATAGGPADTQYFGPGTRLTVL.

This clone appeared a few times. The chain uses TRBV2 and TRBJ1-2; 8 positions match TRBD1. Germline V gene sequence: CDR1 SNHLY, CDR2 FYNNEI. V shed 5 bases and J 8 bases; nucleotides not matched to a gene: 10. The length of the CDR3 is 14 residues. CDR3 in DNA: TGTGCCAGCAGTTCCTTTGGACAGGGAAGGGGCTACACCTTC. Its translation: CASSSFGQGRGYTF.

The genes are TRBV7-9 and TRBJ1-5; D perhaps matches TRBD1 (5 bases). The CDR3 loop spans 17 amino acids. V lost 5 bases and J 7 bases, leaving 24 bases between the germline ends. Looked up from germline, CDR1 is SEHNR and CDR2 is FQNEAQ (reference sequence). The CDR3 sequence: CASSQGGGDRFGQPQHF. The CDR3 DNA reads as TGTGCCAGCAGCCAGGGAGGAGGAGACCGGTTCGGGCAGCCCCAGCATTTT.

J is TRBJ1-3 and V is TRBV23-1; the D is unclear. TRBV23-1 is placed among ORFs of uncertain function. This CDR3 region has 18 residues. Trimming shortened V by 0 bases and J by 0 bases, and 15 bases separated the two germline ends. Here the CDR3 DNA reads TGCGCCAGCAGTCAATCGCCTCCCAAAGAGGCCTCTGGAAACACCATATATTTT. The encoded protein is CASSQSPPKEASGNTIYF.

The chain is built from TRBV11-1 and TRBJ1-3; perhaps TRBD1 as D (6 bases). The CDR3 loop spans 15 amino acids. Germline values: CDR1 SGHAT, CDR2 FQDESV (reference sequence). The V and J ends lost 5 bases and 3 bases respectively, with 14 bases between them. CDR3 residues: CASSLRQAYGNTIYF. CDR3 in DNA: TGTGCCAGCAGCCTCCGACAGGCATATGGAAACACCATATATTTT.

This sequence joins TRBV24-1 and TRBJ2-5; D remains unclear. The V gene lost 3 bases and the J gene lost 7 bases, with 11 bases spanning the gap. Germline V gene sequence: CDR1 KGHDR, CDR2 SFDVKD. CDR3 size: 13 residues. In DNA, the CDR3 is TGTGCCACCAGTGATCCGGTCGATTTGACCCAGTACTTC. It specifies CATSDPVDLTQYF.

The chain has TRBV28 and TRBJ1-2; possibly TRBD1 for D (5 bases). Germline V gives CDR1 MDHEN, CDR2 SYDVKM. Trimming took 4 bases from V and 1 from J, leaving 22 bases between them. The CDR3 sequence is 18 residues long. This CDR3 reads CASSSRLGRGSGNYGYTF. As DNA, the CDR3 is TGTGCCAGCAGTTCTCGCCTAGGTCGGGGGTCGGGTAACTATGGCTACACCTTC.

This chain joins TRBV28 and TRBJ1-1; 8 bases fit TRBD1. CDR3 size: 14 residues. Germline V CDR1 and CDR2: MDHEN, SYDVKM. V gave up 8 bases and J gave up 3 bases; unmatched junction bases: 8. CDR3 nucleotide sequence: TGTGCCAGCGCACAGGGGGATTACTACACTGAAGCTTTCTTT. Translation gives CASAQGDYYTEAFF. Based on the CDR3 plus reference TRBV28 and TRBJ1-1, the full variable domain is DVKVTQSSRYLVKRTGEKVFLECVQDMDHENMFWYRQDPGLGLRLIYFSYDVKMKEKGDIPEGYSVSREKKERFSLILESASTNQTSMYLCASAQGDYYTEAFFGQGTRLTVV.

The chain recombines TRBV18 with TRBJ1-1; D may be TRBD1 (5 bases). Trimming removed 7 bases at V and 3 bases at J, with 15 bases between. The CDR3 contains 14 residues. CDR1 and CDR2 (germline): KGHSH, LQKENI. In DNA form, the CDR3 reads TGTGCCAGCTTACCCCAGGGTCAGGACACTGAAGCTTTCTTT. Translated, it gives CASLPQGQDTEAFF. Full variable domain (outside the CDR3, taken from reference TRBV18 and TRBJ1-1): NAGVMQNPRHLVRRRGQEARLRCSPMKGHSHVYWYRQLPEEGLKFMVYLQKENIIDESGMPKERFSAEFPKEGPSILRIQQVVRGDSAAYFCASLPQGQDTEAFFGQGTRLTVV.

The J gene is TRBJ1-2, the V gene TRBV25-1; D is possibly TRBD1 (6 bases). The V gene's germline CDR1 is MGHDK and CDR2 SYGVNS. Trimming took 2 bases from V and 1 from J, leaving 14 bases between them. The CDR3 is 16 amino acids. CDR3 sequence: CASSEVGGLDNYGYTF. The CDR3 region has the DNA TGTGCCAGCAGTGAAGTAGGGGGTCTGGATAACTATGGCTACACCTTC.

The chain combines TRBV2 with TRBJ1-2; unclear D gene. CDR3 length equals 11 residues. Germline-derived CDR1 and CDR2 are SNHLY and FYNNEI. V was pared by 8 bases and J by 8 bases, with 12 bases between. In DNA, the CDR3 is TGTGCCAGCGAGGTCCCTCCGGGCTACACCTTC. It is translated as CASEVPPGYTF.

The chain combines TRBV6-1 with TRBJ1-2, with a tentative D call TRBD1 (6 bases). CDR3 size: 14 residues. CDR1 is MNHNS, CDR2 SASEGT, per germline. The V end lost 3 bases, the J end lost 8 bases, and 16 bases lay between the germline ends. The CDR3 here is CASSESYRAYGYTF. The CDR3 bases are TGTGCCAGCAGTGAGAGCTACAGGGCCTACGGCTACACCTTC.

This clone was picked up a small number of times. The genes are TRBV4-2 and TRBJ1-5; no reliable D call. This CDR3 is built from 12 residues. The V end was cut by 8 bases, the J end by 4 bases, with 9 bases between. Germline V lookup: CDR1 LGHNA, CDR2 YNFKEQ. The CDR3 protein is CASGQPNQPQHF. The CDR3, as DNA: TGTGCCAGCGGGCAGCCTAATCAGCCCCAGCATTTT.

This clone showed up just once. The chain links TRBV15 to TRBJ1-5; tentatively, D is TRBD1 (5 bases). CDR3 size: 15 residues. Germline-derived CDR1 and CDR2 are LNHNV and YYDKDF (reference sequence). Trimming stripped 1 base from V and 2 bases from J, with 9 bases between. CDR3: CATSRVGAGNQPQHF. CDR3 nucleotide sequence: TGTGCCACCAGCAGAGTAGGGGCAGGCAATCAGCCCCAGCATTTT.

The table lists this clone with a count of one. This rearrangement joins TRBV6-5 to TRBJ1-1, with 7 bases aligning to TRBD1. With 7 bases clipped from V and 0 bases from J, the junction kept 5 bases outside the gene matches. Germline V gene lookup returns CDR1 MNHEY and CDR2 SVGAGI. The CDR3 is 14 residues long. The CDR3 DNA sequence: TGTGCCAGCACCCCCGGACAGGTGAACACTGAAGCTTTCTTT. The encoded protein is CASTPGQVNTEAFF.

V usage is TRBV5-1 and J usage is TRBJ1-2; 8 nucleotides align to TRBD1. J lost 0 bases, V lost 5 bases, and 6 bases had no gene match. CDR1 and CDR2 from the germline V gene are SGHRS and YFSETQ. This CDR3 has 15 residues. In nucleotides, the CDR3 is TGCGCCAGCAGTAGGACAGGGACATCTAACTATGGCTACACCTTC. It specifies CASSRTGTSNYGYTF. The full variable domain, completed using reference TRBV5-1 and TRBJ1-2, is KAGVTQTPRYLIKTRGQQVTLSCSPISGHRSVSWYQQTPGQGLQFLFEYFSETQRNKGNFPGRFSGRQFSNSRSEMNVSTLELGDSALYLCASSRTGTSNYGYTFGSGTRLTVV.

The chain couples TRBV24-1 to TRBJ1-6; unclear D gene. The CDR3 has 15 amino acids. Trimming shortened V by 5 bases and J by 7 bases, and 14 bases separated the two germline ends. Germline V lookup: CDR1 KGHDR, CDR2 SFDVKD. In DNA, the CDR3 is TGTGCCACCAGTGGTCAGATAACCTTCAATTCACCCCTCCACTTT. Translated: CATSGQITFNSPLHF.

V and J are TRBV2 and TRBJ2-5; a weak D match, TRBD1 (6 bases). The germline gives CDR1 SNHLY, CDR2 FYNNEI. Trimming removed 10 bases at V and 5 bases at J, with 20 bases between. CDR3 length: 14 amino acids. In DNA, the CDR3 is TGTGCCACCCGGACAGAAAGCCTAAGGGAGACCCAGTACTTC. It specifies CATRTESLRETQYF. Full variable domain (outside the CDR3, taken from reference TRBV2 and TRBJ2-5): EPEVTQTPSHQVTQMGQEVILRCVPISNHLYFYWYRQILGQKVEFLVSFYNNEISEKSEIFDDQFSVERPDGSNFTLKIRSTKLEDSAMYFCATRTESLRETQYFGPGTRLLVL.

The rearrangement uses TRBV6-6 and TRBJ1-1; 9 positions agree with TRBD1. V gave up 2 bases and J gave up 8 bases; unmatched junction bases: 6. Germline V CDR1 and CDR2: MNHNY, SVGAGI (reference sequence). The CDR3 spans 14 residues. Here the CDR3 DNA reads TGTGCCAGCAGTTACGGGACAGGGAACGAGGAAGCTTTCTTT. Residues: CASSYGTGNEEAFF.

Concerning this clone: At one end, the junction sequence differs from germline, possibly due to a read error. The V call is TRBV7-3, the J call TRBJ2-3; 8 bases line up with TRBD2. Germline V lookup: CDR1 SGHTA, CDR2 FQGTGA. The CDR3 is made up of 15 amino acids. The DNA for the CDR3 is TGTGCCAGCAGCATAACCGGGGGGGTGTCTGATACGCAGTATTTT. Translating it yields CASSITGGVSDTQYF.

The V call is TRBV9, the J call TRBJ2-7, with D possibly matching TRBD2 (5 bases). Germline CDR1 and CDR2: SGDLS and YYNGEE. The CDR3 contains 14 residues. With 0 bases removed from V and 5 bases from J, the gap between germline ends came to 12 bases. The CDR3, as DNA: TGTGCCAGCAGCGTAGGAGGGAATCGCGACGAGCAGTACTTC. This gives the protein CASSVGGNRDEQYF.

The chain carries TRBV18 and TRBJ2-5; the D is unclear. Deletions cut 3 bases from V and 2 bases from J, with 7 bases between. The CDR3 consists of 13 residues. The germline V gene encodes CDR1 KGHSH and CDR2 LQKENI. CDR3 loop: CASSPQTQETQYF. Here the CDR3 DNA reads TGTGCCAGCTCACCTCAAACACAAGAGACCCAGTACTTC.

J is TRBJ1-1 and V is TRBV30, with 10 nucleotides matching TRBD1. The germline V gene encodes CDR1 GTSNPN and CDR2 SVGIG (reference sequence). This CDR3 is built from 17 residues. Losses at the gene ends were 2 bases for V and 6 bases for J; bases not matched to a gene: 15. The CDR3, as DNA: TGTGCCTGGAGTCCGCTTGGGACAGGGGTGGATTGGGCTGAAGCTTTCTTT. Its protein product is CAWSPLGTGVDWAEAFF.